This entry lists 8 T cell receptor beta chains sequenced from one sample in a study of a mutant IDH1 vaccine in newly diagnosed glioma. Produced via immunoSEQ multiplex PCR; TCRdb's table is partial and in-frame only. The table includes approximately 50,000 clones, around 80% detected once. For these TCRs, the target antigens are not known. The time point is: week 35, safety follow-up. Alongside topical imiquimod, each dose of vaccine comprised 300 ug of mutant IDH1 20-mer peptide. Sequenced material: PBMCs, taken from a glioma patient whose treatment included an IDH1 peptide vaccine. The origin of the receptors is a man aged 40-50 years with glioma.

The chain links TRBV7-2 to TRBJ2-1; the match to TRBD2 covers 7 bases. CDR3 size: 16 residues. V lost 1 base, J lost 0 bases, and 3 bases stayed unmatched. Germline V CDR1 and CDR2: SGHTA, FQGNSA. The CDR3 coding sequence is TGTGCCAGCAGCTTAGACGGGGGGAGCTCCTACAATGAGCAGTTCTTC. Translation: CASSLDGGSSYNEQFF.

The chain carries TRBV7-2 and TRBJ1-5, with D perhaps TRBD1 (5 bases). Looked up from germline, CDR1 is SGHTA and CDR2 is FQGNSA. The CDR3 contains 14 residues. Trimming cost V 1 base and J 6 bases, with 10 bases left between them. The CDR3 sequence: CASSLGRGTQPQHF. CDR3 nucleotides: TGTGCCAGCAGCTTAGGGAGGGGAACTCAGCCCCAGCATTTT.

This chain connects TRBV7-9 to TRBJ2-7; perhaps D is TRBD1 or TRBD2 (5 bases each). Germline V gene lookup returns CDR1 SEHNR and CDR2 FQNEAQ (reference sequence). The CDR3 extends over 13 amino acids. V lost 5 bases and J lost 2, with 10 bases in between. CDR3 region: CASSTGRAYEQYF. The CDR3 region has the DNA TGTGCCAGCAGCACGGGACGGGCCTACGAGCAGTACTTC.

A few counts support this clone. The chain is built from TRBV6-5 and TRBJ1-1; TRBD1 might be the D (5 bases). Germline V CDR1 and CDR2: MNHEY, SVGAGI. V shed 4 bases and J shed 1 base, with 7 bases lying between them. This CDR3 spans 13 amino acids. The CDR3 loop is CASSSGPNTEAFF. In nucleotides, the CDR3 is TGTGCCAGCAGTTCGGGACCGAACACTGAAGCTTTCTTT.

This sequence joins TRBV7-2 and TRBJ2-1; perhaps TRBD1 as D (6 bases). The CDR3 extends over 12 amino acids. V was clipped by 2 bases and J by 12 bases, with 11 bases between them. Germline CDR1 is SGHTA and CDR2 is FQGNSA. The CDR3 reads CASSLIRGSQFF. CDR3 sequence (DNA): TGTGCCAGCAGCTTAATCAGGGGTTCGCAGTTCTTC.

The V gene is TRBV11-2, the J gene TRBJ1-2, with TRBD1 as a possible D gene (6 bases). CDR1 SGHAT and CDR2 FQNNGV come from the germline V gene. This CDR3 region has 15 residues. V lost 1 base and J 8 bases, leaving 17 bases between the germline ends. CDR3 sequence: CASSLGSWGAEGYTF. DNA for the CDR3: TGTGCCAGCAGCTTAGGAAGTTGGGGGGCGGAAGGCTACACCTTC.

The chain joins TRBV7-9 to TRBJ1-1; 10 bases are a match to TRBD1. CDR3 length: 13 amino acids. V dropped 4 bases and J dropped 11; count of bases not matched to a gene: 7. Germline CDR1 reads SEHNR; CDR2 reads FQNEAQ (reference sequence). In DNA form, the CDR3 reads TGTGCCAGCAGCTCGAGGGACAGGGGAGATGCTTTCTTT. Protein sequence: CASSSRDRGDAFF.

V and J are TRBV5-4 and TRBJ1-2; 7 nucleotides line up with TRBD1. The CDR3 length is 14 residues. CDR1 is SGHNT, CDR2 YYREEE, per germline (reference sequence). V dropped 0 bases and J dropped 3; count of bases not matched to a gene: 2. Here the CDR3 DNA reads TGTGCCAGCAGCTTGGACCAGGGGGACTATGGCTACACCTTC. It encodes CASSLDQGDYGYTF.